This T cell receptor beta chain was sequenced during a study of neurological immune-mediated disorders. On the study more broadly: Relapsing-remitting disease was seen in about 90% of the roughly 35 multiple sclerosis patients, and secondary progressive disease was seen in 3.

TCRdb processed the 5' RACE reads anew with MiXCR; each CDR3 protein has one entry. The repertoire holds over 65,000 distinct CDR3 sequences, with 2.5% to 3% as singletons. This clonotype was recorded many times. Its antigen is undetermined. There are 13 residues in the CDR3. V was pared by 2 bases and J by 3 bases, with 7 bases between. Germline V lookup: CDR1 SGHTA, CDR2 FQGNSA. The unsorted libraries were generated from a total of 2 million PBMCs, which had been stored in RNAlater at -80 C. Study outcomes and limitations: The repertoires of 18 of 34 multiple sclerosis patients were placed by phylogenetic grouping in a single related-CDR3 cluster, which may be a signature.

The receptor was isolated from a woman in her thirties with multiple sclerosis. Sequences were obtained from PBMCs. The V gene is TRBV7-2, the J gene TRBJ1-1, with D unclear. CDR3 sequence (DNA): TGTGCCAGCAGCTTAATAAGGGACACTGAAGCTTTCTTT. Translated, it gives CASSLIRDTEAFF. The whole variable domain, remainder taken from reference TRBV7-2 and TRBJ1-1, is GAGVSQSPSNKVTEKGKDVELRCDPISGHTALYWYRQSLGQGLEFLIYFQGNSAPDKSGLPSDRFSAERTGGSVSTLTIQRTQQEDSAVYLCASSLIRDTEAFFGQGTRLTVV.